Presented here are 24 T cell receptor beta chains from one specimen sequenced in a study of OX40 agonist ivuxolimab in advanced cancers. Sequenced by immunoSEQ multiplex PCR; TCRdb stores in-frame clones only, minus some. The repertoire consists of tens of thousands of clones, with about 90% occurring once and the leading ten covering around 3.5%. The specimen comprised CD4+ or CD8+ T cells sorted from blood, sampled in a trial of the OX40 agonist ivuxolimab. The receptors stem from an adult with an advanced solid tumor such as melanoma, head and neck, liver or kidney cancer.

The chain recombines TRBV28 with TRBJ1-2; 9 nucleotides agree with TRBD1. V lost 1 base and J lost 4; bases outside the gene matches: 4. CDR1 is MDHEN and CDR2 is SYDVKM in the germline V gene. The CDR3 consists of 15 residues. The CDR3 nucleotides read TGTGCCAGCAGTTTATTCATGACAGGGGGCTATGGCTACACCTTC. Amino acids: CASSLFMTGGYGYTF.

The gene calls are TRBV6-1 and TRBJ1-2; D is ambiguous. From germline, CDR1 is MNHNS and CDR2 SASEGT. The V end lost 3 bases, the J end lost 8 bases, and 16 bases lay between the germline ends. There are 14 residues in the CDR3. This CDR3 is CASSDESLLEGYTF. In DNA form, the CDR3 reads TGTGCCAGCAGTGACGAATCCTTATTAGAGGGCTACACCTTC.

The chain employs TRBV5-8 and TRBJ2-2, with 9 bases aligning to TRBD2. CDR3 length equals 17 residues. The V gene end was trimmed by 2 bases and the J gene end by 6 bases; junction bases not matched to a gene: 11. Germline V gene data show CDR1 as SGHTS and CDR2 as YDEGEE. CDR3 region: CASSLGSLAGVAGELFF. CDR3 DNA sequence: TGTGCCAGCAGCTTAGGCTCATTAGCGGGGGTCGCCGGGGAGCTGTTTTTT.

V gene TRBV4-2 combines with J gene TRBJ1-6; D remains ambiguous. The CDR3 length is 16 residues. V lost 1 base, J lost 13 bases, and 20 bases lay in between. Per germline, CDR1 LGHNA and CDR2 YNFKEQ. CDR3 loop: CASSQGLPGGQDPLHF. For the CDR3, the DNA is TGTGCCAGCAGCCAAGGGCTCCCGGGAGGGCAGGATCCCCTCCACTTT.

The chain links TRBV27 to TRBJ1-6; 9 bases map to TRBD1. V shed 5 bases and J 10 bases; nucleotides not matched to a gene: 3. This CDR3 has 13 residues. Germline CDR1 reads MNHEY; CDR2 reads SMNVEV (reference sequence). CDR3 bases: TGTGCCAGCAGTACAGGGGGCGGGTCACCCCTCCACTTT. It codes for CASSTGGGSPLHF.

V is TRBV19 and J is TRBJ1-5; D is ambiguous. From germline, CDR1 is LNHDA and CDR2 SQIVND (reference sequence). There are 13 residues in the CDR3. Trimming stripped 6 bases from V and 6 bases from J, with 12 bases between. The chain's CDR3 is CASRGTGFQPQHF. The CDR3 DNA follows: TGTGCCAGTAGAGGAACTGGGTTTCAGCCCCAGCATTTT.

The chain uses TRBV7-3 and TRBJ2-3, with TRBD2 identical over 11 bases. Germline CDR1 is SGHTA and CDR2 is FQGTGA. The trim removed 5 bases at V and 2 bases at J, leaving 6 bases unmatched. The CDR3 covers 16 residues. CDR3 in DNA: TGTGCCAGCAGCGACGGGACTAGCGGCCACACAGATACGCAGTATTTT. Translating it yields CASSDGTSGHTDTQYF.

This clone was seen once. The V and J genes are TRBV6-1 and TRBJ2-1, with a tentative D call TRBD2 (6 bases). Trimming removed 8 bases at V and 4 bases at J, with 15 bases between. The CDR3 has 14 residues. The germline gives CDR1 MNHNS, CDR2 SASEGT. The CDR3, as DNA: TGTGCCAGCCGAGGGGAGGTCCGATACAATGAGCAGTTCTTC. Encoded protein: CASRGEVRYNEQFF.

This chain links TRBV6-5 with TRBJ1-1, with D unclear. CDR3 length: 14 residues. The V gene's germline CDR1 is MNHEY and CDR2 SVGAGI. Trimming pared 4 bases from V and 0 bases from J, leaving 9 bases between. CDR3 residues: CASSWTDMNTEAFF. CDR3 in DNA: TGTGCCAGCAGTTGGACGGATATGAACACTGAAGCTTTCTTT.

The rearrangement joins TRBV5-5 to TRBJ2-5; D assignment may be TRBD1 or TRBD2 (5 bases each). CDR3 size: 15 residues. Germline V lookup: CDR1 SGHKS, CDR2 YYEKEE (reference sequence). V lost 4 bases, J lost 5 bases, and 18 bases lay in between. The CDR3 loop reads CASSPRVGAAETQYF. The DNA of the CDR3 is TGTGCCAGCAGCCCAAGGGTCGGGGCAGCGGAGACCCAGTACTTC.

The chain employs TRBV5-6 and TRBJ2-7; 7 nucleotides line up with TRBD1. With 0 bases clipped from V and 2 bases from J, the junction kept 8 bases outside the gene matches. The CDR3 contains 16 residues. In germline, CDR1 is SGHDT, CDR2 YYEEEE. The CDR3 DNA reads as TGTGCCAGCAGCTTGGGCCAGGGGGTGCGCCCCTACGAGCAGTACTTC. This codes for CASSLGQGVRPYEQYF.

This chain connects TRBV10-3 to TRBJ1-2; 8 bases are a match to TRBD1. V dropped 11 bases and J dropped 5; count of bases not matched to a gene: 7. This CDR3 is 12 amino acids long. Germline V gene data show CDR1 as ENHRY and CDR2 as SYGVKD. DNA of the CDR3: TGTGCCCCAGGGGGCGCTGGGTATGGCTACACCTTC. It codes for CAPGGAGYGYTF.

V is TRBV7-9 and J is TRBJ1-1; 11 bases agree with TRBD1. The germline V gene encodes CDR1 SEHNR and CDR2 FQNEAQ (reference sequence). The CDR3 is 16 residues long. Losses at the gene ends were 5 bases for V and 5 bases for J; bases not matched to a gene: 10. The CDR3 sequence: CASSPGTGGTGTEAFF. The CDR3 bases are TGTGCCAGCAGCCCCGGGACAGGGGGTACTGGAACTGAAGCTTTCTTT.

V usage is TRBV15 and J usage is TRBJ1-4; no reliable D call. The CDR3 is made up of 13 amino acids. Germline CDR1 and CDR2: LNHNV and YYDKDF (reference sequence). V lost 0 bases to trimming and J lost 7 bases, with 6 bases between them. The CDR3 here is CATSRDLIEKLFF. CDR3 sequence (DNA): TGTGCCACCAGCAGAGATCTTATTGAAAAACTGTTTTTT. Full variable domain (missing parts from reference TRBV15 and TRBJ1-4): DAMVIQNPRYQVTQFGKPVTLSCSQTLNHNVMYWYQQKSSQAPKLLFHYYDKDFNNEADTPDNFQSRRPNTSFCFLDIRSPGLGDTAMYLCATSRDLIEKLFFGSGTQLSVL.

The J gene is TRBJ2-5, the V gene TRBV11-3, with D tentatively TRBD1 (5 bases). Between the trimmed V and J ends, which lost 3 bases and 2 bases, there was a span of 10 bases. The CDR3 has 14 residues. CDR1 is SGHNT and CDR2 is YENEEA in the germline V gene. CDR3 in DNA: TGTGCCAGCAGCTTCTCAACAGGTCAAGAGACCCAGTACTTC. This gives the protein CASSFSTGQETQYF.

CDR3 DNA sequence: TGTGCCAGCAGCTCCCGGACAAGGCAAGAGACCCAGTACTTC. The encoded protein is CASSSRTRQETQYF. The gene calls are TRBV7-3 and TRBJ2-5; D is possibly TRBD1 (5 bases). V lost 4 bases and J 2 bases, leaving 11 bases between the germline ends. This CDR3 is built from 14 residues. Germline lookup yields CDR1 SGHTA and CDR2 FQGTGA.

A single count supports this clone. The chain carries TRBV9 and TRBJ1-1; 7 bases match TRBD1. Trimming cost V 1 base and J 0 bases; bases outside gene matches: 6. Germline V gene data show CDR1 as SGDLS and CDR2 as YYNGEE. The CDR3 totals 16 residues. The CDR3 protein is CASSVTTGLMNTEAFF. The CDR3 nucleotides are TGTGCCAGCAGCGTAACGACAGGGCTGATGAACACTGAAGCTTTCTTT.

This chain connects TRBV5-1 to TRBJ1-6; 9 bases are a match to TRBD1. Trimming took 1 base from V and 8 from J; bases not matched to a gene: 1. Germline assignment: CDR1 SGHRS and CDR2 YFSETQ. The CDR3 runs 14 residues. The CDR3 protein is CASSLWDRDSPLHF. For the CDR3, the DNA is TGCGCCAGCAGCTTGTGGGACAGGGATTCACCCCTCCACTTT.

The chain recombines TRBV28 with TRBJ1-1, with D perhaps matching TRBD1 (5 bases). V was cut by 7 bases and J by 11 bases, with 20 bases left in between. Per germline, CDR1 MDHEN and CDR2 SYDVKM. This CDR3 comprises 13 residues. The CDR3 DNA reads as TGTGCCAGCACCCTTATGTCAGCCGGGACGGCTTTCTTT. It yields the protein CASTLMSAGTAFF.

Comments on this clone: The same CDR3 arises from other DNA sequences in this sample as well. The chain's CDR3 is CASSQDVGQSYEQYF. CDR3 DNA sequence: TGTGCCAGCAGCCAAGACGTTGGACAGAGCTACGAGCAGTACTTC. The chain recombines TRBV14 with TRBJ2-7, with a possible D match to TRBD1 (6 bases). CDR1 and CDR2 from the germline V gene are SGHDN and FVKESK. The CDR3 loop spans 15 amino acids. With 0 bases removed from V and 3 bases from J, the gap between germline ends came to 12 bases.

This sequence joins TRBV19 and TRBJ2-5, with TRBD1 matching over 12 bases. The V and J ends lost 4 bases and 5 bases, in that order; junction bases with no gene match: 11. Germline lookup yields CDR1 LNHDA and CDR2 SQIVND (reference sequence). The CDR3 has 17 residues. CDR3: CASSTSRDRGLWETQYF. CDR3 nucleotides: TGTGCCAGTAGTACCAGCCGGGACAGGGGGCTATGGGAGACCCAGTACTTC.

V and J are TRBV6-1 and TRBJ1-5; weak D call: TRBD1 (5 bases). Germline values: CDR1 MNHNS, CDR2 SASEGT. Trimming stripped 3 bases from V and 5 bases from J, with 17 bases between. CDR3 length: 16 residues. CDR3 in DNA: TGTGCCAGCAGTGATCCCCCTCGACAGCCACATCAGCCCCAGCATTTT. Its translation is CASSDPPRQPHQPQHF.

The chain's CDR3 is CASRTTGASNQPQHF. CDR3 DNA sequence: TGTGCCAGTAGAACGACAGGGGCTAGCAATCAGCCCCAGCATTTT. The V and J genes are TRBV19 and TRBJ1-5; 8 bases are a match to TRBD1. This CDR3 has 15 amino acids. V gave up 6 bases and J gave up 0 bases; unmatched junction bases: 4. The V gene's germline CDR1 is LNHDA and CDR2 SQIVND (reference sequence).

The J gene is TRBJ2-7, the V gene TRBV7-9; TRBD1 matches 10 bases. The CDR3 totals 16 residues. In germline, CDR1 is SEHNR, CDR2 FQNEAQ (reference sequence). Losses at the gene ends were 4 bases for V and 7 bases for J; bases not matched to a gene: 13. The CDR3 spells CASSSGTGASPLEQYF. The CDR3 coding sequence is TGTGCCAGCAGCTCCGGGACAGGGGCCTCTCCTCTTGAGCAGTACTTC.